This T cell receptor (beta chain) was identified during a study of T cells in Graves' hyperthyroidism and ophthalmopathy (dated by TCRdb to about 2019). At the level of the whole study: Peripheral blood was sampled at the time of initial diagnosis, prior to any treatment. To identify distinguishing TCR V-J signatures, a discovery cohort of about 100 patients was used, comprising fewer than 45 with Graves' ophthalmopathy and 57 with stable Graves' hyperthyroidism. Whether ophthalmopathy could be predicted prospectively was tested in an independent validation cohort made up of 18 to 20 hyperthyroidism patients plus 17 patients who later progressed to ophthalmopathy. For training and testing, the 100 or so patients in the discovery cohort were randomly divided in a 7:3 ratio. In several Graves' hyperthyroidism patients, the study also compared T-cell repertoires from thyroid tissue with T-cell repertoires from blood. Following sampling, methimazole starting at 30 mg daily was given to hyperthyroidism patients, and high-dose intravenous methylprednisolone was given to ophthalmopathy patients. The paper reports TCR Vbeta CDR3 sequencing of some 140 peripheral blood samples: 40 or so ophthalmopathy, roughly 74 hyperthyroidism and some 17 progressor patients. The full study reports these points: No statistical method was used to fix the sample size in advance, and group allocation was not hidden from the investigators. Most expanded thyroid clonotypes (frequency above 0.001) were also detected in blood, suggesting blood repertoires may reflect thyroid immune responses. A model built on a 13 V-J signature distinguished ophthalmopathy from stable hyperthyroidism, reaching around 88% sensitivity and 81.08% specificity in cross-validation and 80%/75% in testing. During validation, the model predicted progression to ophthalmopathy a median of approximately 7 months ahead of onset, with almost 71% sensitivity and roughly 72% specificity.

A patient counted as having stable Graves' hyperthyroidism if no progression to ophthalmopathy occurred over 18 months of follow-up. Hyperthyroidism patients were newly diagnosed, with disease duration under 2 months, and aged 18 to 65 years. Any patient with an uncontrolled infection, another autoimmune disease, pregnancy or lactation was excluded. Diagnoses relied on clinical symptoms, serum thyroxine and TRAb, thyroid ultrasound and orbital computed tomography. Ficoll-Paque density gradient centrifugation was used to isolate PBMCs from around 10 ml of fresh peripheral blood. Trizol reagent was used to extract total RNA, and RNA quality was then checked on an Agilent 2100 Bioanalyzer. The CDR3 sequence holds 14 residues, the cysteine and phenylalanine included. The only DNA kept is the CDR3, 42 bases in frame from the first base. Compared with germline, V lacks 5 bases and J lacks 5 bases; bases without a gene match: 9. CDR1 MDHEN and CDR2 SYDVKM are derived from the germline V gene.

Comments on this clonotype: The antigen this receptor binds is unknown. Base-call qualities are not available, and no considerably larger clone is one nucleotide away.

Amplification of TCR beta CDR3 regions was carried out from RNA transcripts. The TCR CDR3 was subjected to a first round of RT-PCR using the HTBI primer set and the Qiagen OneStep RT-PCR kit. Libraries were constructed in a second round of multiplex PCR, after which size selection and purification were carried out. The libraries were sequenced on an Illumina HiSeq2000 using paired-end 100 bp reads. The original pipeline was this. Raw data were processed with SOAPnuke, discarding reads with adapters, uncalled bases, mean Phred below 15, or no exact constant-primer or identifier match. High-quality paired reads were merged using COPE v1.2.5, and each unique nucleotide sequence was defined as a clonotype. MiTCR v1.1 was used to align the clonotypes against IMGT TRBV, TRBD and TRBJ reference segments. Analysis was restricted to V-J combinations with a frequency above 0.0001, which covered 99% to 99.2% of repertoires. The TCS score was defined as the ratio of F50 (clonal expansion) to E x V (chaos), calculated using BLOSUM62-based TCRdist between CDR3 peptides within each V-J. Welch's t-statistics and random forest reduced several hundred V-J features to fewer than 15, which were used in a naive Bayes classifier (R e1071). TCRdb itself trimmed the public reads at Q25 with fastp, ran MiXCR and retained productive beta chains. Rows are combined by CDR3 protein, so each entry shows the most common genes and DNA. The authors' filters were not applied to this entry. In all, the sample holds about 560,000 distinct CDR3 sequences, and roughly a sixth of those were seen once. The top ten constitute more than 15% of the sample.

Sequenced sample: blood. This receptor was obtained from a young woman with Graves' hyperthyroidism. This chain joins TRBV28 to TRBJ2-7; TRBD1 lines up with 7 middle nucleotides. CDR3 loop: CASSRPGQSDEQYF. The sequence in DNA is TGTGCCAGCAGTCGTCCGGGACAGAGCGACGAGCAGTACTTC. Joined to the reference TRBV28 and TRBJ2-7 proteins, this CDR3 gives the full variable domain: DVKVTQSSRYLVKRTGEKVFLECVQDMDHENMFWYRQDPGLGLRLIYFSYDVKMKEKGDIPEGYSVSREKKERFSLILESASTNQTSMYLCASSRPGQSDEQYFGPGTRLTVT.